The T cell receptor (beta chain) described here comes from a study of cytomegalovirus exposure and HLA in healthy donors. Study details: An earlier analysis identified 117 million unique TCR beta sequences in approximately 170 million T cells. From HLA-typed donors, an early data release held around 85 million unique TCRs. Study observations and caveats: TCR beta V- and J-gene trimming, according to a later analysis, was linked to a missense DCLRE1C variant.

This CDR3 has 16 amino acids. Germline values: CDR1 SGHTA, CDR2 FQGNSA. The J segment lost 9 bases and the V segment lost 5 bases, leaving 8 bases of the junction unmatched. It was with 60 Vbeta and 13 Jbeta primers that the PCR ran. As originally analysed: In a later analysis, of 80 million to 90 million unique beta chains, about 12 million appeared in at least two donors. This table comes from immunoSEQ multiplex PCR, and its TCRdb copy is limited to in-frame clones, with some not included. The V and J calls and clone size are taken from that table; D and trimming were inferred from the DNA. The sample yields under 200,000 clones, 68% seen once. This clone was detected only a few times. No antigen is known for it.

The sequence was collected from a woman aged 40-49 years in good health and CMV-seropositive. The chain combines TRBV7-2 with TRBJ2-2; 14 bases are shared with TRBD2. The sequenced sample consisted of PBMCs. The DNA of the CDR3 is TGTGCCAGCAGCCCCAGACTAGCGGGAGGGAATAGGGAGCTGTTTTTT. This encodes CASSPRLAGGNRELFF. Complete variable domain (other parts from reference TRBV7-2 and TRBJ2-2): GAGVSQSPSNKVTEKGKDVELRCDPISGHTALYWYRQSLGQGLEFLIYFQGNSAPDKSGLPSDRFSAERTGGSVSTLTIQRTQQEDSAVYLCASSPRLAGGNRELFFGEGSRLTVL.